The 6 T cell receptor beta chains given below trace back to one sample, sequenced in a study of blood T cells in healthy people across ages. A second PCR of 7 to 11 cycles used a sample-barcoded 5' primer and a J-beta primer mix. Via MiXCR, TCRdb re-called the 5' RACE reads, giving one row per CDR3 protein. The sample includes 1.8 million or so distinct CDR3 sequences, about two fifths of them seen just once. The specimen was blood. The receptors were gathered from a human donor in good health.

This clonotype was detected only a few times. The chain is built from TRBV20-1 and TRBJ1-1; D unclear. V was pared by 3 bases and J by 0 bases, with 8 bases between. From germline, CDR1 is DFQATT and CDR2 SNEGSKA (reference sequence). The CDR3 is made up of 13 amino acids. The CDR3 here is CSARAGVNTEAFF. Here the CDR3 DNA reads TGCAGTGCTAGGGCGGGTGTGAACACTGAAGCTTTCTTT.

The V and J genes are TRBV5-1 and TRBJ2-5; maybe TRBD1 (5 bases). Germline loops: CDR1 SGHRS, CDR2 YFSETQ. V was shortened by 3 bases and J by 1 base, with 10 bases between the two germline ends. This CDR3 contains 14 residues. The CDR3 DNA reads TGCGCCAGCAGCTACTACAGGAGCCAAGAGACCCAGTACTTC. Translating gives CASSYYRSQETQYF.

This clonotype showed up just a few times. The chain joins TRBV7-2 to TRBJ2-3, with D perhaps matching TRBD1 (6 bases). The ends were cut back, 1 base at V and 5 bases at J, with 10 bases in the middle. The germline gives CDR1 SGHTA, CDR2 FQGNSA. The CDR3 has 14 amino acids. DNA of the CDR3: TGTGCCAGCAGCTTAGAGGGCAGGGGAGATACGCAGTATTTT. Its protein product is CASSLEGRGDTQYF. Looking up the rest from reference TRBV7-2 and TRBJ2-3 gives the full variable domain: GAGVSQSPSNKVTEKGKDVELRCDPISGHTALYWYRQSLGQGLEFLIYFQGNSAPDKSGLPSDRFSAERTGGSVSTLTIQRTQQEDSAVYLCASSLEGRGDTQYFGPGTRLTVL.

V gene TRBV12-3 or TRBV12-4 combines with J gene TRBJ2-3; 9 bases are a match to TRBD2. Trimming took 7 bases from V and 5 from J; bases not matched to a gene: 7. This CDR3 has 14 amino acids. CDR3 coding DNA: TGTGCCAGCATCCTTAGCGGGGGTGGAGATACGCAGTATTTT. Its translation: CASILSGGGDTQYF.

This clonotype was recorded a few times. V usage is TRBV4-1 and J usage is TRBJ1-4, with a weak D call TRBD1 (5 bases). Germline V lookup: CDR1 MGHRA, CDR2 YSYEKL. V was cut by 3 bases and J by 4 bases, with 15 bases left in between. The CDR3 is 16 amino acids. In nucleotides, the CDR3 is TGCGCCAGCAGCCAGATCACCGGGACGGGTAATGAAAAACTGTTTTTT. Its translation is CASSQITGTGNEKLFF.

CDR3 sequence reads: CASSEGGNNQPQHF. For the CDR3, the DNA is TGTGCCAGCAGCGAAGGGGGCAACAATCAGCCCCAGCATTTT. The V call is TRBV9, the J call TRBJ1-5; the match to TRBD1 covers 7 bases. V lost 3 bases and J lost 3; bases outside the gene matches: 3. The germline V gene has CDR1 SGDLS and CDR2 YYNGEE. This CDR3 is built from 14 residues.